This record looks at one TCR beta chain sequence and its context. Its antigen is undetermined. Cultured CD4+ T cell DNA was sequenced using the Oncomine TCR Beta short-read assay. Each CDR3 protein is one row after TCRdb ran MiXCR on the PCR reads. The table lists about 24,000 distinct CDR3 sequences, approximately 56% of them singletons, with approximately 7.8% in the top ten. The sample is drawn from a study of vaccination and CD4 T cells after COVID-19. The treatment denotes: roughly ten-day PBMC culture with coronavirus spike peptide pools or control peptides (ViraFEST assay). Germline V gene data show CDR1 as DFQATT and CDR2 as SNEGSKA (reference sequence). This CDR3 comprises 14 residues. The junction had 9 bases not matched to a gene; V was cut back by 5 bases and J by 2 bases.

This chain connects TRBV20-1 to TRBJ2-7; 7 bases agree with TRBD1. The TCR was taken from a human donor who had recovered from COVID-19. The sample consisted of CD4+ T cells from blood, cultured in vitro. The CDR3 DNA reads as TGCAGTGCTGGGCTGACAGGGAACCCCTACGAGCAGTACTTC. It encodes CSAGLTGNPYEQYF.